This TCR beta chain stems from a study of blood T cell repertoires in COVID-19. Original methodology: By means of reference gene primer amplification, nucleated cell counts were estimated. The data were produced by immunoSEQ multiplex PCR, yet TCRdb's version contains in-frame clones alone and is incomplete. V and J calls and clone size are as listed in that table; D and trimming were resolved from the DNA. This sample has 150,000 or so clones, with around 82% found just once. Per germline, CDR1 LNHDA and CDR2 SQIVND (reference sequence). This CDR3 is 15 amino acids long. V was trimmed by 8 bases and J by 5 bases, leaving 21 bases between them.

The source of this sequence is a human donor with acute or convalescent COVID-19. The donor label of this sample is uncertain. The specimen was peripheral blood. V gene TRBV19 combines with J gene TRBJ1-1, with D perhaps matching TRBD1 (6 bases). The CDR3 loop reads CASSKRGGARTEAFF. The CDR3 region has the DNA TGTGCCAGTTCTAAAAGGGGGGGGGCTCGAACTGAAGCTTTCTTT.